The 29 T cell receptor beta chains listed next were all sequenced from one sample in a study of blood T cell repertoires in COVID-19. The table came from immunoSEQ multiplex PCR; TCRdb's copy has only in-frame clones and leaves some out. The table has under 300,000 clones, about 88% seen once. Material for sequencing was peripheral blood. These receptors were obtained from a woman between 35 and 50 years old who had recovered from COVID-19.

The rearrangement uses TRBV18 and TRBJ1-1; D gene ambiguous. Per germline, CDR1 KGHSH and CDR2 LQKENI. V was clipped by 1 base and J by 1 base, with 13 bases between them. The CDR3 has 16 amino acids. CDR3 DNA: TGTGCCAGCTCACCACAGTCGAGTACGGGGAACACTGAAGCTTTCTTT. Translating gives CASSPQSSTGNTEAFF.

The chain couples TRBV13 to TRBJ2-1; possible D gene TRBD2, 6 bases. The CDR3 loop spans 12 amino acids. V shed 5 bases and J shed 5 bases, with 7 bases lying between them. Germline-derived CDR1 and CDR2 are PRHDT and FYEKMQ (reference sequence). DNA for the CDR3: TGTGCCAGCAGCCGCGGGGACAATGAGCAGTTCTTC. Amino acids: CASSRGDNEQFF.

The chain recombines TRBV4-1 with TRBJ2-3, with 12 bases that match TRBD2. V lost 4 bases to trimming and J lost 3 bases; unmatched junction nucleotides: 8. The CDR3 is 17 residues long. Germline CDR1 MGHRA, CDR2 YSYEKL. The DNA for the CDR3 is TGCGCCAGCAGCCTAGGCCTAGCGGGGGGGCAGACAGATACGCAGTATTTT. Its translation: CASSLGLAGGQTDTQYF.

This rearrangement joins TRBV18 to TRBJ2-3, with unresolved D. Germline CDR1 and CDR2: KGHSH and LQKENI. Trimming took 2 bases from V and 0 from J, leaving 15 bases between them. The CDR3 runs 17 residues. The chain's CDR3 is CASSPYRRKTSTDTQYF. The CDR3 DNA sequence: TGTGCCAGCTCACCATATCGACGGAAGACTAGCACAGATACGCAGTATTTT.

This clone occurred once. The chain couples TRBV6-1 to TRBJ1-6; D gene ambiguous. The CDR3 consists of 13 residues. Per the germline V gene, CDR1 is MNHNS and CDR2 is SASEGT. V lost 1 base and J lost 10, with 8 bases in between. CDR3 loop: CASSEGWRSPLHF. The CDR3 nucleotides read TGTGCCAGCAGTGAAGGTTGGAGATCACCCCTCCACTTT.

The chain uses TRBV7-2 and TRBJ1-3; 9 bases align to TRBD1. The CDR3 loop spans 15 amino acids. Germline V gene lookup returns CDR1 SGHTA and CDR2 FQGNSA. Unmatched junction bases numbered 5, after V lost 4 bases and J lost 4 bases. CDR3 sequence reads: CASSSDRGGGNTIYF. As DNA, the CDR3 is TGTGCCAGCAGCTCCGACAGGGGGGGAGGAAACACCATATATTTT.

This chain connects TRBV18 to TRBJ2-5; maybe TRBD1 (6 bases). This CDR3 region has 14 residues. Trimming removed 2 bases from V and 3 bases from J, with 10 bases in between. Germline V gene lookup returns CDR1 KGHSH and CDR2 LQKENI. The CDR3: CASSPGGTKETQYF. As DNA, the CDR3 is TGTGCCAGCTCACCAGGGGGCACTAAAGAGACCCAGTACTTC.

This chain joins TRBV28 and TRBJ1-5; weak D call: TRBD1 (5 bases). Between the trimmed V and J ends, which lost 6 bases and 0 bases, there was a span of 21 bases. The CDR3 spans 18 residues. Germline CDR1 and CDR2: MDHEN and SYDVKM. CDR3: CASRVPAAGFSSNQPQHF. The CDR3, as DNA: TGTGCCAGCAGGGTCCCGGCGGCAGGGTTTTCTAGCAATCAGCCCCAGCATTTT. The entire variable domain, with the rest obtained from reference TRBV28 and TRBJ1-5, is as follows: DVKVTQSSRYLVKRTGEKVFLECVQDMDHENMFWYRQDPGLGLRLIYFSYDVKMKEKGDIPEGYSVSREKKERFSLILESASTNQTSMYLCASRVPAAGFSSNQPQHFGDGTRLSIL.

This clone appeared a single time. The chain is built from TRBV28 and TRBJ1-2; the match to TRBD1 covers 7 bases. The V and J ends lost 5 bases and 7 bases, in that order; junction bases with no gene match: 13. The CDR3 runs to 15 residues. The V gene's germline CDR1 is MDHEN and CDR2 SYDVKM. CDR3 nucleotide sequence: TGTGCCAGCAGTGGCAGGGGGGCTGACGTTCGTGGCTACACCTTC. Encoded protein: CASSGRGADVRGYTF.

This clone was observed once. The chain joins TRBV5-1 to TRBJ2-3; 9 bases agree with TRBD1. The trim removed 0 bases at V and 4 bases at J, leaving 6 bases unmatched. The germline gives CDR1 SGHRS, CDR2 YFSETQ. The CDR3 consists of 16 residues. The DNA for the CDR3 is TGCGCCAGCAGCTTGGCAGGGACAGGGAGGTCAGATACGCAGTATTTT. Translation: CASSLAGTGRSDTQYF.

The count of this clone is one. The chain combines TRBV7-3 with TRBJ1-2, with D possibly being TRBD1 (6 bases). Trimming took 3 bases from V and 8 from J, leaving 13 bases between them. This CDR3 region has 13 residues. Germline CDR1 is SGHTA and CDR2 is FQGTGA. The CDR3 is CASSFDPRGGYTF. Written as DNA, the CDR3 is TGTGCCAGCAGCTTCGACCCGAGGGGGGGCTACACCTTC.

This chain joins TRBV11-1 and TRBJ2-3; weak D call: TRBD1 (6 bases). From germline, CDR1 is SGHAT and CDR2 FQDESV (reference sequence). The V and J ends lost 0 bases and 3 bases respectively, with 13 bases between them. This CDR3 contains 16 residues. The CDR3 loop is CASSLAWDTKTDTQYF. The CDR3, as DNA: TGTGCCAGCAGCTTAGCGTGGGACACGAAGACAGATACGCAGTATTTT.

The chain has TRBV24-1 and TRBJ2-5, with TRBD2 matching over 9 bases. Germline V CDR1 and CDR2: KGHDR, SFDVKD. The CDR3 consists of 18 residues. V shed 2 bases and J 3 bases; nucleotides not matched to a gene: 12. CDR3 sequence (DNA): TGTGCCACCAGTGATTGGCCTAGCGGGGATACTCTAAAAGAGACCCAGTACTTC. It translates to CATSDWPSGDTLKETQYF.

The rearrangement joins TRBV19 to TRBJ2-2; D call uncertain. V gave up 0 bases and J gave up 0 bases, with 17 bases separating them. The CDR3 consists of 19 residues. Looked up from germline, CDR1 is LNHDA and CDR2 is SQIVND (reference sequence). The CDR3 here is CASSIDGGVGLANTGELFF. The CDR3 DNA reads TGTGCCAGTAGTATAGATGGTGGAGTCGGGTTGGCGAACACCGGGGAGCTGTTTTTT. Complete variable domain (other parts from reference TRBV19 and TRBJ2-2): DGGITQSPKYLFRKEGQNVTLSCEQNLNHDAMYWYRQDPGQGLRLIYYSQIVNDFQKGDIAEGYSVSREKKESFPLTVTSAQKNPTAFYLCASSIDGGVGLANTGELFFGEGSRLTVL.

The V and J genes are TRBV30 and TRBJ2-6; no clear D gene. Trimming took 8 bases from V and 0 from J, leaving 8 bases between them. This CDR3 comprises 13 residues. CDR1 and CDR2 (germline): GTSNPN, SVGIG (reference sequence). The CDR3 reads CARGLSGANVLTF. Written as DNA, the CDR3 is TGTGCCCGTGGGCTCTCTGGGGCCAACGTCCTGACTTTC.

V gene TRBV7-2 combines with J gene TRBJ2-7, with TRBD1 matching over 8 bases. The CDR3 extends over 15 amino acids. Looked up from germline, CDR1 is SGHTA and CDR2 is FQGNSA. Trimming removed 5 bases from V and 3 bases from J; junction bases left unmatched: 9. This CDR3 reads CASSSPGQAHYEQYF. Written as DNA, the CDR3 is TGTGCCAGCAGCAGCCCGGGACAGGCGCACTACGAGCAGTACTTC.

The gene calls are TRBV18 and TRBJ2-2; the D is unclear. Germline V CDR1 and CDR2: KGHSH, LQKENI. The CDR3 sequence is 14 residues long. V was pared by 0 bases and J by 6 bases, with 8 bases between. The CDR3 DNA follows: TGTGCCAGCTCACCACCTCATCAGTCCGGGGAGCTGTTTTTT. Translation: CASSPPHQSGELFF.

CDR3 nucleotides: TGTGCCATCAGTGACCCCGGCAGGGGGCTAGGAAACACCATATATTTT. Residues: CAISDPGRGLGNTIYF. This rearrangement joins TRBV10-3 to TRBJ1-3; 8 nucleotides line up with TRBD1. The CDR3 runs 16 residues. The V gene end was trimmed by 3 bases and the J gene end by 4 bases; junction bases not matched to a gene: 8. Germline-derived CDR1 and CDR2 are ENHRY and SYGVKD.

This chain links TRBV6-5 with TRBJ2-7, with TRBD1 matching 7 bases. This CDR3 contains 13 residues. CDR1 is MNHEY, CDR2 SVGAGI, per germline. The J segment lost 3 bases and the V segment lost 7 bases, leaving 6 bases of the junction unmatched. CDR3 in amino acids: CASTQTGNYEQYF. CDR3 nucleotide sequence: TGTGCCAGCACCCAGACAGGGAACTACGAGCAGTACTTC.

The rearrangement links TRBV7-2 to TRBJ2-2, with 8 nucleotides matching TRBD2. Germline-derived CDR1 and CDR2 are SGHTA and FQGNSA. V trimming: 2 bases; J trimming: 2 bases; junction bases outside the gene matches: 4. This CDR3 region has 16 residues. CDR3 in amino acids: CASSLIGLANTGELFF. CDR3 nucleotide sequence: TGTGCCAGCAGCTTAATCGGACTAGCAAACACCGGGGAGCTGTTTTTT.

The chain is built from TRBV6-1 and TRBJ2-1, with TRBD2 identical over 10 bases. Germline trimming cut 2 bases from V and 2 bases from J; bases unmatched to any gene: 0. There are 15 residues in the CDR3. Germline lookup yields CDR1 MNHNS and CDR2 SASEGT. The CDR3 DNA is TGTGCCAGCAGTGAACTAGCGGGAGCCTACAATGAGCAGTTCTTC. As protein: CASSELAGAYNEQFF.

This chain uses TRBV3-1 (or the pseudogene TRBV3-2) with TRBJ2-1; TRBD2 matches 10 bases. Germline V CDR1 and CDR2: LGHDT, YNNKEL (reference sequence). V shed 1 base and J 5 bases; nucleotides not matched to a gene: 5. The length of the CDR3 is 16 residues. The CDR3 protein is CASSQVKREGHNEQFF. The CDR3 region has the DNA TGTGCCAGCAGCCAAGTGAAGCGGGAGGGGCACAATGAGCAGTTCTTC.

This clone was counted between two and nine times. The gene calls are TRBV7-9 and TRBJ2-3; tentatively, D is TRBD2 (5 bases). CDR1 and CDR2 (germline): SEHNR, FQNEAQ (reference sequence). Deletions cut 3 bases from V and 6 bases from J, with 16 bases between. CDR3 length equals 15 residues. The DNA for the CDR3 is TGTGCCAGCAGCTTCCAGTTCCCCCCGGGGGATACGCAGTATTTT. Amino acids: CASSFQFPPGDTQYF. Looking up the rest from reference TRBV7-9 and TRBJ2-3 gives the full variable domain: DTGVSQNPRHKITKRGQNVTFRCDPISEHNRLYWYRQTLGQGPEFLTYFQNEAQLEKSRLLSDRFSAERPKGSFSTLEIQRTEQGDSAMYLCASSFQFPPGDTQYFGPGTRLTVL.

V usage is TRBV3-1 (or the pseudogene TRBV3-2) and J usage is TRBJ1-3; D unresolved. Trimming took 9 bases from V and 0 from J, leaving 9 bases between them. Germline V CDR1 and CDR2: LGHDT, YNNKEL (reference sequence). The CDR3 loop spans 13 amino acids. CDR3 nucleotides: TGTGCCAGGAGAGTTAGCTCTGGAAACACCATATATTTT. Residues: CARRVSSGNTIYF.

This chain uses TRBV6-4 with TRBJ2-1, with 8 bases that match TRBD2. V shed 4 bases, J shed 9 bases, and the junction held 17 bases outside the gene matches. The CDR3 has 17 amino acids. Germline loops: CDR1 MRHNA, CDR2 SNTAGT. CDR3 sequence: CASSANGGAFSVVEQFF. The CDR3 DNA follows: TGTGCCAGCAGTGCGAACGGGGGGGCCTTTTCGGTTGTTGAGCAGTTCTTC.

The chain links TRBV7-2 to TRBJ2-7, with 7 bases matching TRBD2. CDR1 is SGHTA and CDR2 is FQGNSA in the germline V gene. J gave up 6 bases and V 5 bases, and 19 bases lay outside the gene matches. CDR3 length: 17 residues. The CDR3 spells CASSPLAGVNRVSEQYF. CDR3 nucleotide sequence: TGTGCCAGCAGCCCATTGGCGGGAGTGAATCGGGTCAGCGAGCAGTACTTC.

The chain combines TRBV5-5 with TRBJ2-3; D perhaps matches TRBD1 (6 bases). Trimming shortened V by 2 bases and J by 4 bases, and 14 bases separated the two germline ends. Germline CDR1 SGHKS, CDR2 YYEKEE (reference sequence). CDR3 length: 15 amino acids. For the CDR3, the DNA is TGTGCCAGCAGCTTTAAGACGCCAGGGGCAGATACGCAGTATTTT. Its protein is CASSFKTPGADTQYF.

This clone was counted a few times. The genes are TRBV6-2 or TRBV6-3 and TRBJ1-5, with a possible D match to TRBD1 (5 bases). The CDR3 spans 14 residues. V lost 6 bases to trimming and J lost 2 bases, with 11 bases between them. Germline V gene sequence: CDR1 MNHEY, CDR2 SVGEGT. The CDR3 reads CASSLDSGNQPQHF. DNA of the CDR3: TGTGCCAGCAGCCTCGACAGTGGCAATCAGCCCCAGCATTTT.

The rearrangement joins TRBV5-4 to TRBJ2-7; D not certain. This CDR3 is 13 amino acids long. Per the germline V gene, CDR1 is SGHNT and CDR2 is YYREEE (reference sequence). V lost 1 base, J lost 2 bases, and 7 bases lay in between. CDR3 bases: TGTGCCAGCAGCTTGCCGCAGACCTACGAGCAGTACTTC. It codes for CASSLPQTYEQYF. The full variable domain, its missing parts supplied by reference TRBV5-4 and TRBJ2-7, is ETGVTQSPTHLIKTRGQQVTLRCSSQSGHNTVSWYQQALGQGPQFIFQYYREEENGRGNFPPRFSGLQFPNYSSELNVNALELDDSALYLCASSLPQTYEQYFGPGTRLTVT.